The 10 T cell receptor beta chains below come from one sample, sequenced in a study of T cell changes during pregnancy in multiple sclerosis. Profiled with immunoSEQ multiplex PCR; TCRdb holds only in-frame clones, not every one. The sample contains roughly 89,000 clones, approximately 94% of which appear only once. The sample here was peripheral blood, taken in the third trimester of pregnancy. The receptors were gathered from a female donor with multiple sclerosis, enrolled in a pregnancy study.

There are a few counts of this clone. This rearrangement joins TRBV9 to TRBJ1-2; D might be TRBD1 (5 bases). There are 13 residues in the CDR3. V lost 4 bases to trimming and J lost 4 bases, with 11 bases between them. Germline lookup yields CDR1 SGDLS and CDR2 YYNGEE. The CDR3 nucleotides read TGTGCCAGCAGCACGACAGTTTCCTATGGCTACACCTTC. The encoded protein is CASSTTVSYGYTF. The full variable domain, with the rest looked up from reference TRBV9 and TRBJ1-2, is DSGVTQTPKHLITATGQRVTLRCSPRSGDLSVYWYQQSLDQGLQFLIQYYNGEERAKGNILERFSAQQFPDLHSELNLSSLELGDSALYFCASSTTVSYGYTFGSGTRLTVV.

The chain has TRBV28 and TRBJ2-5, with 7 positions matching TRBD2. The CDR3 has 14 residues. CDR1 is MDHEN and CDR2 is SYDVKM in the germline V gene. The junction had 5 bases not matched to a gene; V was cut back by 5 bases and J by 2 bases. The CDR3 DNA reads TGTGCCAGCAGTAAAAGCGGGACGCAAGAGACCCAGTACTTC. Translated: CASSKSGTQETQYF.

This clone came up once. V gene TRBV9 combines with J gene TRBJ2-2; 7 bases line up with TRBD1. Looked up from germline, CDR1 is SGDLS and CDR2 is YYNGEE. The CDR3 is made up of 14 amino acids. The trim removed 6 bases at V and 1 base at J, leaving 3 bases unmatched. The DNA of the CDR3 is TGTGCCAGCACCCAGGGGGTGAACACCGGGGAGCTGTTTTTT. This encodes CASTQGVNTGELFF.

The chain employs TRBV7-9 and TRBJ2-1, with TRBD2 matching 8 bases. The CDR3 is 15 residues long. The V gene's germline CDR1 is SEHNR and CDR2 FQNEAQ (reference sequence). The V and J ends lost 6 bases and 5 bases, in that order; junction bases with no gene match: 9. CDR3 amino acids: CASRIFSGINNEQFF. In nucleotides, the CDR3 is TGTGCCAGCAGGATCTTTAGCGGGATTAACAATGAGCAGTTCTTC.

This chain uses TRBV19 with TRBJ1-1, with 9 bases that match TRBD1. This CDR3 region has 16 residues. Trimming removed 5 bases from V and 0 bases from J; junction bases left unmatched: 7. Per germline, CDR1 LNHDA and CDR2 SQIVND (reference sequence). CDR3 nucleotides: TGTGCCAGTAGTGTTCCGGGACAGGGAATGAACACTGAAGCTTTCTTT. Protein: CASSVPGQGMNTEAFF.

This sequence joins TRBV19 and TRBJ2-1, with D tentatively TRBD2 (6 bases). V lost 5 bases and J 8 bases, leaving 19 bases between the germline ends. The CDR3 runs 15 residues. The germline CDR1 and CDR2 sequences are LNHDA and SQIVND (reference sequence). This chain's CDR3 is CASSSSGSTVHEQFF. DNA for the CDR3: TGTGCCAGTAGTTCATCCGGGAGTACGGTCCATGAGCAGTTCTTC.

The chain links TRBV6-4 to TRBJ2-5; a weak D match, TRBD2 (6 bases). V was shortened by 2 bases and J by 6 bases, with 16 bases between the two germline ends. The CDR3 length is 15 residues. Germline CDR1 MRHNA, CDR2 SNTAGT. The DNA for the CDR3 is TGTGCCAGCAGTGACCCGGACCTACGGGGGAAGACCCAGTACTTC. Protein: CASSDPDLRGKTQYF.

CDR3 nucleotides: TGTGCCTCTGACTTCGCCCAAGGCTACACCTTC. Protein: CASDFAQGYTF. This chain joins TRBV30 and TRBJ1-2; D uncertain. The CDR3 runs 11 residues. Germline loops: CDR1 GTSNPN, CDR2 SVGIG (reference sequence). Trimming pared 7 bases from V and 8 bases from J, leaving 14 bases between. The full variable domain, in which reference TRBV30 and TRBJ1-2 provide the parts outside the CDR3, is SQTIHQWPATLVQPVGSPLSLECTVEGTSNPNLYWYRQAAGRGLQLLFYSVGIGQISSEVPQNLSASRPQDRQFILSSKKLLLSDSGFYLCASDFAQGYTFGSGTRLTVV.

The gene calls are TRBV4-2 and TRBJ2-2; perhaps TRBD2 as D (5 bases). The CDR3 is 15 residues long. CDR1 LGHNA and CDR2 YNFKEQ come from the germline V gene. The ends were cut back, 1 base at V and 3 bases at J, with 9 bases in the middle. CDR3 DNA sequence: TGTGCCAGCAGCCAAGCGGAGAGGGACACCGGGGAGCTGTTTTTT. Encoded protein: CASSQAERDTGELFF.

CDR3 sequence reads: CIVGAGETQYF. As DNA, the CDR3 is TGCATCGTGGGTGCGGGAGAGACCCAGTACTTC. V and J are TRBV20-1 and TRBJ2-5; D might be TRBD2 (5 bases). The length of the CDR3 is 11 residues. Germline V lookup: CDR1 DFQATT, CDR2 SNEGSKA (reference sequence).